Listed here are 12 T cell receptor beta chains from one sample, sequenced in a study of T cell changes during pregnancy in multiple sclerosis. Sequencing used immunoSEQ multiplex PCR; TCRdb keeps in-frame clones, though not all of them. The data hold approximately 41,000 clones, with approximately 91% observed a single time. What was sequenced was PBMCs (not recorded whether the cells were cultured). The receptors come from a female donor with multiple sclerosis, enrolled in a pregnancy study.

V and J are TRBV5-8 and TRBJ2-1; the D is unclear. The V gene lost 4 bases and the J gene lost 9 bases, with 11 bases spanning the gap. This CDR3 is 12 amino acids long. The germline CDR1 and CDR2 sequences are SGHTS and YDEGEE. The CDR3 DNA reads TGTGCCAGCAGCCCATTTGGCGGTGAGCAGTTCTTC. Protein product: CASSPFGGEQFF.

The chain employs TRBV5-4 and TRBJ2-7, with 9 bases lining up with TRBD2. V lost 3 bases, J lost 6 bases, and 7 bases stayed unmatched. CDR3 length: 14 amino acids. Per the germline V gene, CDR1 is SGHNT and CDR2 is YYREEE (reference sequence). In DNA form, the CDR3 reads TGTGCCAGCAGCTCGGACGGGCGGGGGGGCGAGCAGTACTTC. Its translation: CASSSDGRGGEQYF.

The chain carries TRBV4-3 and TRBJ2-2; D unclear. The length of the CDR3 is 14 residues. Trimming removed 0 bases at V and 2 bases at J, with 4 bases between. Germline V CDR1 and CDR2: LGHNA, YSLEER. In nucleotides, the CDR3 is TGCGCCAGCAGCCAAGAATCAAACACCGGGGAGCTGTTTTTT. Protein product: CASSQESNTGELFF.

J is TRBJ1-5 and V is TRBV19; D remains ambiguous. V was shortened by 0 bases and J by 0 bases, with 9 bases between the two germline ends. This CDR3 comprises 16 residues. Germline V gene sequence: CDR1 LNHDA, CDR2 SQIVND (reference sequence). This CDR3 is CASSIDRPSSNQPQHF. CDR3 DNA sequence: TGTGCCAGTAGTATAGATCGCCCATCTAGCAATCAGCCCCAGCATTTT.

The chain couples TRBV11-2 to TRBJ2-2; 9 bases match TRBD1. The V gene end was trimmed by 4 bases and the J gene end by 7 bases; junction bases not matched to a gene: 7. The CDR3 extends over 15 amino acids. Germline loops: CDR1 SGHAT, CDR2 FQNNGV. The chain's CDR3 is CASSSVGTGIGELFF. DNA of the CDR3: TGTGCCAGCAGCTCAGTGGGGACAGGGATCGGGGAGCTGTTTTTT.

This clone came up once. The rearrangement links TRBV4-1 to TRBJ2-7, with D maybe TRBD1 (6 bases). Germline V gene lookup returns CDR1 MGHRA and CDR2 YSYEKL. The length of the CDR3 is 16 residues. Trimming removed 0 bases at V and 6 bases at J, with 18 bases between. This CDR3 reads CASSQEVSQGRGEQYF. CDR3 DNA: TGCGCCAGCAGCCAAGAAGTGTCACAGGGTAGAGGCGAGCAGTACTTC.

CDR3 region: CASSSRTSGAYEQYF. The CDR3 DNA follows: TGTGCCAGCAGTTCCCGGACTAGCGGAGCCTACGAGCAGTACTTC. The chain joins TRBV6-5 to TRBJ2-7; 10 bases match TRBD2. V shed 4 bases, J shed 2 bases, and the junction held 5 bases outside the gene matches. From germline, CDR1 is MNHEY and CDR2 SVGAGI. The CDR3 runs to 15 residues.

This chain joins TRBV5-4 and TRBJ2-5, with TRBD2 identical over 9 bases. CDR3 size: 13 residues. V was clipped by 3 bases and J by 5 bases; unmatched bases: 2. Germline V lookup: CDR1 SGHNT, CDR2 YYREEE (reference sequence). The CDR3 nucleotides are TGTGCCAGCAGCTCCAGCGGGAGGGAGACCCAGTACTTC. It is translated as CASSSSGRETQYF.

V gene TRBV5-1 combines with J gene TRBJ2-3; D uncertain. Germline assignment: CDR1 SGHRS and CDR2 YFSETQ. The CDR3 has 11 amino acids. The V end lost 4 bases, the J end lost 14 bases, and 14 bases lay between the germline ends. The CDR3 is CASSPHTGRYF. In DNA form, the CDR3 reads TGCGCCAGCAGCCCACATACCGGGCGGTATTTT.

The sample holds a few counts of this clone. The chain links TRBV10-3 to TRBJ1-2, with TRBD1 as a possible D gene (5 bases). V lost 4 bases and J 8 bases, leaving 11 bases between the germline ends. The germline V gene encodes CDR1 ENHRY and CDR2 SYGVKD. The CDR3 consists of 12 residues. The CDR3 nucleotides are TGTGCCATCAGTGGCCAGGGAGAGGGCTACACCTTC. Its translation is CAISGQGEGYTF.

This clone came up once. The chain links TRBV7-2 to TRBJ2-3; D gene uncertain. V gave up 1 base and J gave up 5 bases, with 16 bases separating them. This CDR3 spans 16 amino acids. Per the germline V gene, CDR1 is SGHTA and CDR2 is FQGNSA. The CDR3, as DNA: TGTGCCAGCAGCTTAGAATCTCGAGCTTCTGGAGATACGCAGTATTTT. Translation: CASSLESRASGDTQYF.

This clone was seen only once. The V call is TRBV5-5, the J call TRBJ1-5; D ambiguous. V was trimmed by 0 bases and J by 1 base, leaving 11 bases between them. This CDR3 is 16 amino acids long. Germline CDR1 reads SGHKS; CDR2 reads YYEKEE (reference sequence). The CDR3 DNA is TGTGCCAGCAGCTTGGCGGGGAGTCTGAGCAATCAGCCCCAGCATTTT. This translates into CASSLAGSLSNQPQHF.